This section outlines one TCR beta chain sequence together with its context. As yet, its antigen is unknown. The sample originates from a study of shared clonotypes between healthy human individuals. Study as a whole: For every donor, three CD4 naive, three CD4 memory, two CD8 naive and one CD8 memory plates were used.

The V end was cut by 0 bases, the J end by 0 bases, with 13 bases between. CDR3 size: 16 residues. Germline V gene lookup returns CDR1 SGHRS and CDR2 YFSETQ. Using 200 ng DNA, 25,000 to 35,000 T cell genomes, the sorted-subset replicate PCRs were run. Some clones are missing from TCRdb's copy, which holds only in-frame ones; the method was immunoSEQ multiplex PCR. The data hold 2 million or so clones, with about 95% observed a single time. Terminally differentiated effector memory CD45RA+ cells were excluded by CCR7 positive selection of CD45RO-negative cells. The study's findings and limits: Non-shared clonotypes had lower generation probabilities than clonotypes shared by all four sorted-subset donors. Investigators collected only blood, and repertoires in tissues likely differ.

The material sequenced was naive CD8+ T cells sorted from blood. The chain carries TRBV5-1 and TRBJ2-7; D gene unclear. This clonotype originated in a man aged 18 to 29 in good health. CDR3 nucleotide sequence: TGCGCCAGCAGCTTGGAGCCGGCCGCGGCCTCCTACGAGCAGTACTTC. Its protein is CASSLEPAAASYEQYF. The entire variable domain, with the rest obtained from reference TRBV5-1 and TRBJ2-7, is as follows: KAGVTQTPRYLIKTRGQQVTLSCSPISGHRSVSWYQQTPGQGLQFLFEYFSETQRNKGNFPGRFSGRQFSNSRSEMNVSTLELGDSALYLCASSLEPAAASYEQYFGPGTRLTVT.